Listed below are T cell receptor beta chains from one sample, sequenced in a study of response to subunit inactivated influenza vaccine. In TCRdb, the RT-PCR reads were re-called with MiXCR into one record per CDR3 protein. This sample has about 570,000 distinct CDR3 sequences, with 11% found just once. These data were also filed under a second study, of T cells expressing NK-cell markers.

Sequencing used PBMCs from blood, obtained on the day of vaccination. Source of these receptors: a man in his forties or fifties who received an inactivated influenza vaccine. Both conserved end residues are part of each CDR3. Fields, in order: D gene, J gene, V gene, clone size, CDR3 length, CDR3 DNA, CDR3 protein. D genes are given only for firm matches. Clone size is given for some rows only: seen once, a few or many times, or a class if the clone is expanded.

- TRBJ2-5 TRBV6-2/TRBV6-3 - 11 TGTGCCAGCCTCGGTCAAGAGACCCAGTACTTC CASLGQETQYF
TRBD1 TRBJ2-2 TRBV7-2 - 15 TGTGCCAGCAGCTTGATGAGGGGGCCGGTCGGGGAGCTGTTTTTT CASSLMRGPVGELFF
TRBD2 TRBJ2-1 TRBV7-6 few 17 TGTGCCAGCAGCTTAGTTATCGGCGGGAGCGGATACAATGAGCAGTTCTTC CASSLVIGGSGYNEQFF
- TRBJ1-1 TRBV11-2 few 13 TGTGCCAGCCTTACCGGAGGGAAGTCTGAAGCTTTCTTT CASLTGGKSEAFF
- TRBJ2-3 TRBV20-1 few 15 TGCAGTCCGCAACCTCCCGACAGCTTCACAGATACGCAGTATTTT CSPQPPDSFTDTQYF
TRBD1 TRBJ1-6 TRBV2 - 17 TGTGCCAGCAGTACCGGGACAGGGGCCTCCTATAATTCACCCCTCCACTTT CASSTGTGASYNSPLHF
- TRBJ2-7 TRBV5-1 many 14 TGCGCCAGCAGCTTGGCGGAGGGATCCTACGAGCAGTACTTC CASSLAEGSYEQYF
- TRBJ1-1 TRBV29-1 few 11 TGCAGCGTTGTTGAATTCCCTGAAGCTTTCTTT CSVVEFPEAFF
TRBD2 TRBJ2-1 TRBV7-2 - 14 TGTGCCAGCAGTAAAGCGGGGGAGTACAATGAGCAGTTCTTC CASSKAGEYNEQFF
TRBD1 TRBJ2-3 TRBV6-4 few 22 TGTGCCAGCGACACCGGGACAGGGTTTGCCGGCGCCCGGGTACCTAGCACAGATACGCAGTATTTT CASDTGTGFAGARVPSTDTQYF
- TRBJ1-6 TRBV27 few 16 TGTGCCAGCAGTTTTGACTTCAGGTTACGGGATTCACCCCTCCACTTT CASSFDFRLRDSPLHF
- TRBJ2-7 TRBV7-2 - 14 TGTGCCAGCATCGGTGTGGGGGGGCAGGGCGAGCAGTACTTC CASIGVGGQGEQYF
- TRBJ2-3 TRBV4-3 few 15 TGCGCCAGCAGCCAAGCGAATTGGGGGCGGGATACGCAGTATTTT CASSQANWGRDTQYF
TRBD1 TRBJ2-7 TRBV30 - 12 TGTGCCTGGGAGAGGGACAGTGGCGAGCAGTACTTC CAWERDSGEQYF
- TRBJ2-5 TRBV5-1 few 17 TGCGCCAGCAGTCCCGCCCCCGGGACACCACGTGGAGAGACCCAGTACTTC CASSPAPGTPRGETQYF
TRBD1 TRBJ2-6 TRBV9 many 19 TGTGCCAGCAGCGTAGATCCTCGGACAGGAGTGGGGATAGCCAACGTCCTGACTTTC CASSVDPRTGVGIANVLTF
- TRBJ2-5 TRBV7-2 many 13 TGTGCCAGCAGCTTAGGATCAAAAGAGACCCAGTACTTC CASSLGSKETQYF
TRBD2 TRBJ2-7 TRBV4-1 - 18 TGCGCCAGCAGCCAAATGCCTAGCGGGGGGCCAATCTCCTACGAGCAGTACTTC CASSQMPSGGPISYEQYF
- TRBJ2-7 TRBV28 - 15 TGTGCCAGCAGGTCGACTGGCGGGACCTTCTACGAGCAGTACTTC CASRSTGGTFYEQYF
- TRBJ1-1 TRBV7-9 few 16 TGTGCCAGCAGCCTGGACGGGCCGGTCATGAACACTGAAGCTTTCTTT CASSLDGPVMNTEAFF
- TRBJ2-3 TRBV5-1 few 16 TGCGCCAGCAGCTTGGCCTTGGTTGGGATCGCAGATACGCAGTATTTT CASSLALVGIADTQYF